This T cell receptor (beta chain) was recovered during a study of blood T cell repertoires in COVID-19 (dated by TCRdb to between 2020 and 2021). With respect to the entire study: Samples covering the acute and convalescent phases of COVID-19 were provided by collaborators in the United States, Italy and Spain. The prospective study material was composed of cDNA or gDNA derived from T cells, B-cell-depleted T cells, or PBMCs. Subjects who had been exposed to COVID-19, were actively infected with it, or had recovered from it provided the deeply sampled blood TCRbeta repertoires that made up the dataset. The repertoires were released in a freely available public database intended as a resource for research on the immune response to SARS-CoV-2. Samples came from the ongoing ImmuneRACE study (first 160 participants) plus 1,254 subjects from 6 global collaborators. Nearly every sample came with metadata listing a de-identified subject ID, COVID-19 status, age in years and sex. Where available, HLA class I and class II types were taken from metadata supplied by the sample provider and were not determined by assay-based typing.

Notes on this clone: It has no known antigen specificity. Base qualities are not recorded, but no much larger clone differs from it by a single base.

Participants in the prospective study were enrolled through a virtual design, were aged roughly 18 to 95 years, and lived in roughly 24 United States geographic areas. In the prospective study, participants were assigned to cohorts based on the clinical history participants reported in a screening survey and a study questionnaire. ImmuneRACE Cohort 3 recovered participants were defined by two consecutive negative NP/OP PCR tests, healthcare professional clearance, or symptom resolution. Mobile phlebotomists in the prospective study collected whole blood, serum and a nasopharyngeal or oropharyngeal swab from every participant. Prospective study participants could optionally give additional blood draws and questionnaires over an approximately two-month period. Blood samples from the prospective study were shipped frozen or at room temperature prior to DNA extraction. Study-wide conclusions, independent of this receptor: The quantity of clinical and demographic metadata differed by source and by participant and was supplied without curation.

The immunoSEQ Assay, a bias-controlled multiplex PCR, was used to amplify TCRbeta CDR3 regions from genomic DNA. In the source study's methods: Within the assay, amplification of reference gene primers was used to estimate how many nucleated cells each sample contained. To quantify the absolute abundance of each unique TCRbeta CDR3 rearrangement, sequence reads were collapsed and filtered. For each sample, productive Simpson clonality was calculated as the square root of Simpson's diversity index across productive rearrangements. Here the immuneACCESS table is served through TCRdb, limited to in-frame sequences with V and J called. Missing clones are a known gap in these copies; in checked studies unresolved V genes cover under half, and the rest lacks a known reason. V and J calls plus clone size are reproduced from that table; the DNA served to infer D and trimming. A total of 200,000 to 250,000 clones appear in this sample, 87% of them only once. 9.5% to 14% of the sample lies in the top ten.

The material sequenced was PBMCs or T cells enriched from blood (not recorded which). The clonotype originates from a man younger than 40 who had recovered from COVID-19.

Read as DNA, the sequence is TGTGCCAGCAGCCAGACGACAGGAGGAAGCTCCTATAATTCACCCCTCCACTTT. It translates to CASSQTTGGSSYNSPLHF. The sequence links TRBV3-1 (or the pseudogene TRBV3-2) to TRBJ1-6, with TRBD1 tentatively as D gene (6 bases match). Counted from cysteine to phenylalanine, this CDR3 has 18 amino acids. CDR3 DNA only is kept here, 54 bases in frame from base 1. According to the germline V gene (reference sequence), CDR1 reads LGHDT and CDR2 reads YNNKEL. Cut back by 3 bases and 0 bases, the V and J ends lie 15 bases apart.